This T cell receptor (beta chain) was profiled in a study of cytomegalovirus exposure and HLA in healthy donors. PCR used 60 Vbeta primers and 13 Jbeta primers. Produced via immunoSEQ multiplex PCR; TCRdb's table is partial and in-frame only. The table records 180,000 or so clones, 78% of them present only once. V lost 4 bases and J 1 base, leaving 7 bases between the germline ends. CDR3 size: 13 residues. From germline, CDR1 is SQVTM and CDR2 ANQGSEA. Sequencing was carried out using PBMCs. The receptor's source is a female donor in good health and CMV-seronegative. The V gene is TRBV29-1, the J gene TRBJ2-2; D remains ambiguous. This CDR3 is CSVAVMNTGELFF. The CDR3 DNA follows: TGCAGCGTTGCGGTCATGAACACCGGGGAGCTGTTTTTT.